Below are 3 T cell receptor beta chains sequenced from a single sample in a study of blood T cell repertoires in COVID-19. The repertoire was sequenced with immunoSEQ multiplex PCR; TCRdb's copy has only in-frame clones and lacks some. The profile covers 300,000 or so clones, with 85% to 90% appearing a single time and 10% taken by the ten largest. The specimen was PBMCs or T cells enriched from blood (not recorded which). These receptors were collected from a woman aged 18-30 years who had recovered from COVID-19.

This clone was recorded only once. The CDR3 loop reads CAISDPDRGNTIYF. The CDR3 region has the DNA TGTGCCATCAGTGATCCAGACAGGGGAAACACCATATATTTT. The genes are TRBV10-3 and TRBJ1-3, with D possibly TRBD1 on 6 matching bases. V was cut by 3 bases and J by 4 bases, with 10 bases left in between. CDR1 is ENHRY and CDR2 is SYGVKD in the germline V gene. This CDR3 is built from 14 residues.

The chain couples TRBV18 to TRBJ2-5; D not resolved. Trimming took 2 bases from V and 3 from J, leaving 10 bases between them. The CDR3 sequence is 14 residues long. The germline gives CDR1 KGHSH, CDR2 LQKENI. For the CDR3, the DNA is TGTGCCAGCTCACCAAATTACGGAGAAGAGACCCAGTACTTC. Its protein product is CASSPNYGEETQYF.

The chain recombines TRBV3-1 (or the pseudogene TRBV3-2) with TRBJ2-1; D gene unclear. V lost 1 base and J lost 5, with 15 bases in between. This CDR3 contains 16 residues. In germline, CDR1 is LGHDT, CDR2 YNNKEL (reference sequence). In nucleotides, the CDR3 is TGTGCCAGCAGCCAAGTTGCCACGAGAGCTCACAATGAGCAGTTCTTC. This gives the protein CASSQVATRAHNEQFF.